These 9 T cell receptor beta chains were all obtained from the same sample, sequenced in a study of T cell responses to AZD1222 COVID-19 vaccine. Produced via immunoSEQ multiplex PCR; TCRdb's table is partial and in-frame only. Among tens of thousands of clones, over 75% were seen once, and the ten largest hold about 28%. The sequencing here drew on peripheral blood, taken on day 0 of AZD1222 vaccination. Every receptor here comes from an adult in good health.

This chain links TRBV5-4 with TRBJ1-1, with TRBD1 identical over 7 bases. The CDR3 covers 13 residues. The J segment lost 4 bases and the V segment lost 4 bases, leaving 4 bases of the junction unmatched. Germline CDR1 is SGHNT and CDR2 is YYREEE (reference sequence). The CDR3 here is CASSQNRGTEAFF. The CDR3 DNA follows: TGTGCCAGCAGCCAAAACAGGGGCACTGAAGCTTTCTTT.

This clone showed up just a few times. CDR3 bases: TGTGCCAGCAGGACAGGGGATGGGTACACCGGGGAGCTGTTTTTT. Residues: CASRTGDGYTGELFF. V gene TRBV9 combines with J gene TRBJ2-2; 8 bases map to TRBD1. CDR3 length: 15 amino acids. V gave up 5 bases and J gave up 3 bases; unmatched junction bases: 6. Germline V gene sequence: CDR1 SGDLS, CDR2 YYNGEE.

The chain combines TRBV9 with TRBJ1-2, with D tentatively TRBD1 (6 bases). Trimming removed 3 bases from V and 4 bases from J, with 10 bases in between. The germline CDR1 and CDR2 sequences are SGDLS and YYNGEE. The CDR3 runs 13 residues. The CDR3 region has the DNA TGTGCCAGCAGCGCTACAGGGTTCTATGGCTACACCTTC. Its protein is CASSATGFYGYTF.

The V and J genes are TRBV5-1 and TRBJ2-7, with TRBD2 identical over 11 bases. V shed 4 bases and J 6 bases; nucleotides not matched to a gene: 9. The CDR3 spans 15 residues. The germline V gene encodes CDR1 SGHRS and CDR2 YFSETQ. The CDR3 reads CASSPTSGRVSEQYF. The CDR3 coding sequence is TGCGCCAGCAGCCCTACTAGCGGGAGAGTGAGCGAGCAGTACTTC.

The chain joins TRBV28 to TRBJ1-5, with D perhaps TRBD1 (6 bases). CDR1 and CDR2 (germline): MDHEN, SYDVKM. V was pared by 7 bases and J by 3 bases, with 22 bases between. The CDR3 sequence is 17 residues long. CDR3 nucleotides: TGTGCCAGCATCTCGGCAGGAGGGGGGATTTACAATCAGCCCCAGCATTTT. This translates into CASISAGGGIYNQPQHF.

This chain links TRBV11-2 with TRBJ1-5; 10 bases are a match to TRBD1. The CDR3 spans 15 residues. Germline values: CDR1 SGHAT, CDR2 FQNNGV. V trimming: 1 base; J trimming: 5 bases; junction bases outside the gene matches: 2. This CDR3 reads CASSLAGTGDQPQHF. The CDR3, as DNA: TGTGCCAGCAGCTTAGCCGGGACAGGGGATCAGCCCCAGCATTTT.

This CDR3 reads CASSRGLAGGNEQFF. CDR3 coding DNA: TGCGCCAGCAGCCGGGGACTAGCGGGAGGCAATGAGCAGTTCTTC. V is TRBV4-1 and J is TRBJ2-1; 15 bases are a match to TRBD2. This CDR3 has 15 amino acids. The germline V gene has CDR1 MGHRA and CDR2 YSYEKL. V lost 4 bases and J lost 6; bases outside the gene matches: 1.

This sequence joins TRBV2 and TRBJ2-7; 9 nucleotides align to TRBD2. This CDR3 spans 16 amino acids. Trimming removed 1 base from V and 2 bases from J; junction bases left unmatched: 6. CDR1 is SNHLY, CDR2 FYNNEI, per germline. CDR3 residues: CASSEGVREGPYEQYF. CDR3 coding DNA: TGTGCCAGCAGTGAAGGGGTGCGGGAGGGCCCCTACGAGCAGTACTTC.

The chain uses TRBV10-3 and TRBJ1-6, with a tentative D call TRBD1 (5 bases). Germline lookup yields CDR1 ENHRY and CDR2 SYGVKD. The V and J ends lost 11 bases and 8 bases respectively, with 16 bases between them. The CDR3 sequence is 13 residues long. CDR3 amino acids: CAVAGGVDSPLHF. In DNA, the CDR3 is TGTGCCGTGGCCGGGGGTGTTGATTCACCCCTCCACTTT.